Shown below are 9 T cell receptor beta chains from a single sample sequenced in a study of post-analysis software for immune sequencing data. Every TCR beta cDNA library bore unique molecular identifiers. From the PCR reads, TCRdb called clonotypes with MiXCR, one entry per CDR3 protein. Here the sample spans 160,000 or so distinct CDR3 sequences, about 36% being singletons. The sample in question was blood, obtained after autologous hematopoietic stem cell transplantation. These receptors all stem from a girl under 18 with multiple sclerosis.

The chain is built from TRBV27 and TRBJ1-6; 8 bases are shared with TRBD1. This CDR3 spans 17 amino acids. V lost 6 bases, J lost 0 bases, and 7 bases stayed unmatched. Per the germline V gene, CDR1 is MNHEY and CDR2 is SMNVEV (reference sequence). CDR3 sequence reads: CASRVTGAISYNSPLHF. The CDR3 DNA sequence: TGTGCCAGCAGGGTGACAGGGGCGATCTCCTATAATTCACCCCTCCACTTT.

The rearrangement links TRBV12-3 or TRBV12-4 to TRBJ1-5; the D is unclear. The CDR3 runs 14 residues. The V end was cut by 6 bases, the J end by 10 bases, with 19 bases between. CDR3 amino acids: CASSPSPNQTPQHF. The CDR3 DNA sequence: TGTGCCAGCAGCCCATCCCCCAATCAGACACCCCAGCATTTT.

This clonotype has only a few counts. The chain uses TRBV7-9 and TRBJ2-7, with D tentatively TRBD1 (6 bases). The CDR3 length is 15 residues. V was cut by 4 bases and J by 0 bases, with 13 bases left in between. Germline V gene data show CDR1 as SEHNR and CDR2 as FQNEAQ (reference sequence). CDR3 in amino acids: CASSSYRENSYEQYF. CDR3 DNA: TGTGCCAGCAGCTCCTACAGGGAGAACTCCTACGAGCAGTACTTC.

Comments on this clonotype: A much larger clonotype is one base distant, so this may be a read error. The chain links TRBV20-1 to TRBJ2-1; 10 nucleotides align to TRBD2. The CDR3 runs 14 residues. Germline V gene sequence: CDR1 DFQATT, CDR2 SNEGSKA (reference sequence). CDR3: CSTRPSGRVNEQFF. The CDR3 DNA follows: TGCAGTACTAGGCCCAGCGGGAGGGTTAATGAGCAGTTCTTC.

This clonotype was seen a few times. The chain combines TRBV7-9 with TRBJ2-3; D is undetermined. This CDR3 has 15 amino acids. CDR1 SEHNR and CDR2 FQNEAQ come from the germline V gene (reference sequence). Trimming took 2 bases from V and 1 from J, leaving 10 bases between them. CDR3 DNA: TGTGCCAGCAGCTTATTCGTAGTCGGCACAGATACGCAGTATTTT. This codes for CASSLFVVGTDTQYF.

The V and J genes are TRBV6-5 and TRBJ2-1; the match to TRBD2 covers 7 bases. After removal of 1 base from V and 4 bases from J, the junction contained 13 bases not matched to a gene. The germline gives CDR1 MNHEY, CDR2 SVGAGI. The CDR3 has 18 residues. CDR3 nucleotides: TGTGCCAGCAGTTACTTAGGCGCGGGAGCGTTAGGATACAATGAGCAGTTCTTC. Protein: CASSYLGAGALGYNEQFF.

The chain recombines TRBV18 with TRBJ2-5; D ambiguous. Germline assignment: CDR1 KGHSH and CDR2 LQKENI. The CDR3 sequence is 14 residues long. V dropped 2 bases and J dropped 1 base, with 8 bases sitting between them. The CDR3 protein is CASSPRVAQETQYF. Written as DNA, the CDR3 is TGTGCCAGCTCACCAAGGGTAGCCCAAGAGACCCAGTACTTC.

The CDR3 sequence is CASTLAGTGGGYTF. The DNA for the CDR3 is TGTGCCAGCACCCTTGCCGGGACAGGAGGAGGCTACACCTTC. The rearrangement joins TRBV6-2 or TRBV6-3 to TRBJ1-2; 8 bases agree with TRBD1. Germline CDR1 is MNHEY and CDR2 is SVGEGT. The CDR3 has 14 amino acids. V gave up 7 bases and J gave up 8 bases; unmatched junction bases: 12.

This rearrangement joins TRBV7-9 to TRBJ2-3; 10 bases fit TRBD2. The trim removed 2 bases at V and 11 bases at J, leaving 10 bases unmatched. The germline gives CDR1 SEHNR, CDR2 FQNEAQ (reference sequence). This CDR3 spans 15 amino acids. The CDR3 here is CASSLPRTSGMEQYF. DNA of the CDR3: TGTGCCAGCAGCTTACCTCGCACTAGCGGGATGGAGCAGTATTTT.